At least ten counts were recorded for the clone carrying this TCR beta chain. Its matching antigen is unknown. From the PCR reads, TCRdb called clonotypes with MiXCR, one entry per CDR3 protein. The sample shows about 630,000 distinct CDR3 sequences, roughly 27% of them seen only once. This entry belongs to a study of molecular identifiers for immune sequencing clone quantification. The wider study: Four of five RNA aliquots from approximately 20,000 or 98,000 naive CD8 T cells were sequenced.

Findings of the study overall: Naive cells had under 1% of molecules in clones above 20 RNA copies, effectors over 97%.

The CDR3 spans 14 residues. V gave up 6 bases and J gave up 3 bases, with 13 bases separating them. Specimen: naive CD8+ T cells from blood, with Jurkat cell RNA spiked in. Subset meaning: FACS-sorted CD8+CD4-CCR7+CD45RA+ naive T cells. The TCR comes from a human donor in good health. Some libraries in this study had Jurkat cell RNA spiked in. The genes are TRBV12-3 or TRBV12-4 and TRBJ2-3; no firm D call. The CDR3 DNA reads as TGTGCCAGCAGGCAGGTGGGGTCGACAGATACGCAGTATTTT. This codes for CASRQVGSTDTQYF.